This T cell receptor beta chain stems from a study of cytomegalovirus exposure and HLA in healthy donors. Study-level background: Unique TCRs numbering roughly 85 million, obtained from HLA-typed donors, made up an early data release. Study findings and constraints: An analysis that came later showed most CMV-associated TCR beta chains appearing HLA-restricted. HLA alleles were associated with some 17,000 TCR beta sequences in a later analysis at 0.05 false discovery rate. The authors listed 164 TCR beta chains as cytomegalovirus-associated.

The V gene end was trimmed by 0 bases and the J gene end by 4 bases; junction bases not matched to a gene: 9. This CDR3 contains 18 residues. CDR1 and CDR2 (germline): LNHNV, YYDKDF (reference sequence). This clone was counted between two and nine times. Its antigen is undetermined. The PCR employed 60 Vbeta primers together with 13 Jbeta primers. Sequenced by immunoSEQ multiplex PCR; TCRdb stores in-frame clones only, minus some. Of some 95,000 clones listed, approximately 81% were seen once; the top ten hold over 3.5%. Sequenced material: PBMCs. This clonotype was obtained from a woman in her forties in good health and CMV-seropositive. The rearrangement joins TRBV15 to TRBJ2-3, with TRBD2 identical over 11 bases. CDR3 in DNA: TGTGCCACCAGCAGAGATCTCGCACTAGCGGGAGAACCAGATACGCAGTATTTT. Translating it yields CATSRDLALAGEPDTQYF.